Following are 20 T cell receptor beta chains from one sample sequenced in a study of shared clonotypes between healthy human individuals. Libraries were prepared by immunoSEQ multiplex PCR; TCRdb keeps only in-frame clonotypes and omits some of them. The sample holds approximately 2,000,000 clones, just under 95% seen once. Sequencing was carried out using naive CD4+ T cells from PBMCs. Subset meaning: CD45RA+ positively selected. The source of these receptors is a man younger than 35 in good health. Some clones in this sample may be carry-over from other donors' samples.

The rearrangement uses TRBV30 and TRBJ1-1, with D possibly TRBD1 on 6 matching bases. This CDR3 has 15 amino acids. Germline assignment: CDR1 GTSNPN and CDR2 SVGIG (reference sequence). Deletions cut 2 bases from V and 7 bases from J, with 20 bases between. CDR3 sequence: CAWSPRGGGVIEAFF. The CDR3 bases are TGTGCCTGGAGTCCCCGAGGGGGGGGCGTAATTGAAGCTTTCTTT.

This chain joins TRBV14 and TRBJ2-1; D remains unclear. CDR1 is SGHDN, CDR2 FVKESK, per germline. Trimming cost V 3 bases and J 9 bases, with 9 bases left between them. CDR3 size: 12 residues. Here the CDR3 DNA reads TGTGCCAGCAGCCATGGAATGGGTGAGCAGTTCTTC. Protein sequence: CASSHGMGEQFF.

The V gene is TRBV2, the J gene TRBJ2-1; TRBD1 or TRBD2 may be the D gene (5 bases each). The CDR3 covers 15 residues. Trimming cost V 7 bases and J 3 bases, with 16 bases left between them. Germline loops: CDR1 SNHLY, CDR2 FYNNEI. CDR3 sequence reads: CASNRVRGLYNEQFF. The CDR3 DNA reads TGTGCCAGCAATCGGGTCCGGGGCCTCTACAATGAGCAGTTCTTC. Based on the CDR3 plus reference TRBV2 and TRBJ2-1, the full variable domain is EPEVTQTPSHQVTQMGQEVILRCVPISNHLYFYWYRQILGQKVEFLVSFYNNEISEKSEIFDDQFSVERPDGSNFTLKIRSTKLEDSAMYFCASNRVRGLYNEQFFGPGTRLTVL.

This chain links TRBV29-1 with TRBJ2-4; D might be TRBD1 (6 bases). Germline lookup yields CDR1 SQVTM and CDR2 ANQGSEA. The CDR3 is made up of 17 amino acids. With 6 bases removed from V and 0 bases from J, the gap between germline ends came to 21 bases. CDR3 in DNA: TGCAGCGTCTCCCGACTACAGGGAGAAGGAGCCAAAAACATTCAGTACTTC. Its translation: CSVSRLQGEGAKNIQYF.

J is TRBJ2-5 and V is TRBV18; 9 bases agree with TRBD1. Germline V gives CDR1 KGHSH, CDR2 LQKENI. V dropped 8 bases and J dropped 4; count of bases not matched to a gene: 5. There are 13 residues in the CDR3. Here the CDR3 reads CASTTGGGETQYF. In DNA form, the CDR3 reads TGTGCCAGCACAACAGGGGGCGGAGAGACCCAGTACTTC.

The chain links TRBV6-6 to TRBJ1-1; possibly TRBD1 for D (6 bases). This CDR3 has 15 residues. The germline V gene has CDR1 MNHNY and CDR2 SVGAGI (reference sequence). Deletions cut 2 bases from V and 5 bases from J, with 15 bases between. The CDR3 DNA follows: TGTGCCAGCAGTTACCCAAGAGGGGGGGAGACTGAAGCTTTCTTT. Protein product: CASSYPRGGETEAFF.

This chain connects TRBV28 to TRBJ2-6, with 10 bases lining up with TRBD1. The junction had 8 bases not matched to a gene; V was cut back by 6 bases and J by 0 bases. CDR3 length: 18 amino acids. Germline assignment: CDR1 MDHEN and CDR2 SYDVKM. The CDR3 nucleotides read TGTGCCAGCAGAGCAGGGGACAGGGGTTCCTCTGGGGCCAACGTCCTGACTTTC. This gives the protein CASRAGDRGSSGANVLTF.

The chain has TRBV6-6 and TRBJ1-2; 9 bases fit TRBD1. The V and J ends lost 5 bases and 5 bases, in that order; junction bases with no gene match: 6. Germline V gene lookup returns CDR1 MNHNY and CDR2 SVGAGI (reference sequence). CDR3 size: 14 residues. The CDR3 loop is CASSRTGEAYGYTF. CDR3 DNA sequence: TGTGCCAGCAGTCGGACAGGGGAGGCTTATGGCTACACCTTC.

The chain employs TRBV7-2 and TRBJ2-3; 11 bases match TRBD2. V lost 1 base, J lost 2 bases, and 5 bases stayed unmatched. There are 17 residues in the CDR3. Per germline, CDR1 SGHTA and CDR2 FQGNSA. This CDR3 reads CASSLEPSGRNTDTQYF. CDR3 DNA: TGTGCCAGCAGCTTAGAGCCTAGCGGGAGGAACACAGATACGCAGTATTTT. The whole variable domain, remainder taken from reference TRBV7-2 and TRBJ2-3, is GAGVSQSPSNKVTEKGKDVELRCDPISGHTALYWYRQSLGQGLEFLIYFQGNSAPDKSGLPSDRFSAERTGGSVSTLTIQRTQQEDSAVYLCASSLEPSGRNTDTQYFGPGTRLTVL.

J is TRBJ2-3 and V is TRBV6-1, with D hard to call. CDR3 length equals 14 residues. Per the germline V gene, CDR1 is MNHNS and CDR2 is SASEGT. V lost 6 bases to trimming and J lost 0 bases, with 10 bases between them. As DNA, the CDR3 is TGTGCCAGCAGGGGATCGACAAGCACAGATACGCAGTATTTT. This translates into CASRGSTSTDTQYF.

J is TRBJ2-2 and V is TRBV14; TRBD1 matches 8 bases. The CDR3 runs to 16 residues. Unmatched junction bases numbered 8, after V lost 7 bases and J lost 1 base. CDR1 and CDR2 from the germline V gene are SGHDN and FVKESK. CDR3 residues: CASNRLGQENTGELFF. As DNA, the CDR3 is TGTGCCAGCAACCGATTGGGACAGGAGAACACCGGGGAGCTGTTTTTT.

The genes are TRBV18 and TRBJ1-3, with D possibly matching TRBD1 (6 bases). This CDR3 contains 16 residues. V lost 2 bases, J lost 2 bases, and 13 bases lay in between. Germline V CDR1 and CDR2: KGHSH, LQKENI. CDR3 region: CASSPSVAGAGNTIYF. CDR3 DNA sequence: TGTGCCAGCTCACCAAGCGTGGCAGGGGCTGGAAACACCATATATTTT.

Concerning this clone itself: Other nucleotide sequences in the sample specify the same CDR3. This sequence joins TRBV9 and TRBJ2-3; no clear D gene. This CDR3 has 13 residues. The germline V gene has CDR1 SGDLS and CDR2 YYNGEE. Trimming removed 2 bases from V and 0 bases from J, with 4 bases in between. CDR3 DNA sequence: TGTGCCAGCAGCGTGGGCAGCACAGATACGCAGTATTTT. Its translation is CASSVGSTDTQYF.

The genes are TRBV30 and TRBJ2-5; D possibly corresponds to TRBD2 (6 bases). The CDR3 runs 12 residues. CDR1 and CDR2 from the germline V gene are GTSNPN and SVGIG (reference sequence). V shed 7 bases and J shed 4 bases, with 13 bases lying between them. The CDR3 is CAYSPGGETQYF. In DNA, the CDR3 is TGTGCCTATTCCCCCGGGGGAGAGACCCAGTACTTC. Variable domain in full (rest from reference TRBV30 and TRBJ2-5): SQTIHQWPATLVQPVGSPLSLECTVEGTSNPNLYWYRQAAGRGLQLLFYSVGIGQISSEVPQNLSASRPQDRQFILSSKKLLLSDSGFYLCAYSPGGETQYFGPGTRLLVL.

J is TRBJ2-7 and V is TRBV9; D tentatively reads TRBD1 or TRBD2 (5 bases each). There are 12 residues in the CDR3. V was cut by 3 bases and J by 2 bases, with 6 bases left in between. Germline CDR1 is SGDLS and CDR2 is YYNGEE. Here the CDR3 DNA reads TGTGCCAGCAGCGGGGGACCCTACGAGCAGTACTTC. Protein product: CASSGGPYEQYF.

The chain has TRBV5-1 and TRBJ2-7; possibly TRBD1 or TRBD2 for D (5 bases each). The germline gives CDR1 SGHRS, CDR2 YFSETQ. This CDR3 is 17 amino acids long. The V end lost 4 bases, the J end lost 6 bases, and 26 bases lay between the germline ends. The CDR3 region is CASSTLGDGMARGEQYF. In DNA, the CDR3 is TGCGCCAGCAGCACCTTAGGGGACGGAATGGCTCGGGGCGAGCAGTACTTC.

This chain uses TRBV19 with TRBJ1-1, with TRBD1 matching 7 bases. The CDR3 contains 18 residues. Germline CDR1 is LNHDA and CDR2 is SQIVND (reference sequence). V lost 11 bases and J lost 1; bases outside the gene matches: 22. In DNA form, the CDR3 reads TGTGCCTCCAGTGGGTCCAGGGGGATCCTCGTTGGGAACACTGAAGCTTTCTTT. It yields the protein CASSGSRGILVGNTEAFF. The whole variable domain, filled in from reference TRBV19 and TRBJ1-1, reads DGGITQSPKYLFRKEGQNVTLSCEQNLNHDAMYWYRQDPGQGLRLIYYSQIVNDFQKGDIAEGYSVSREKKESFPLTVTSAQKNPTAFYLCASSGSRGILVGNTEAFFGQGTRLTVV.

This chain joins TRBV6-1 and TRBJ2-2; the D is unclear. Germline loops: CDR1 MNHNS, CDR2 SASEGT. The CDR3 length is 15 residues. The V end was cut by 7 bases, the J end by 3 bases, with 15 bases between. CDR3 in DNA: TGTGCCAGCACTGGGGAAGGGCGATACACCGGGGAGCTGTTTTTT. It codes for CASTGEGRYTGELFF.

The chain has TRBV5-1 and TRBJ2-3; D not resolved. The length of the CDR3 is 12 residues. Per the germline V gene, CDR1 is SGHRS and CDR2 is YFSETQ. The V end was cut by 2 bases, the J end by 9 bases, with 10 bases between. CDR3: CASSLGDMTQYF. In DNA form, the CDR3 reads TGCGCCAGCAGCTTAGGAGACATGACGCAGTATTTT.

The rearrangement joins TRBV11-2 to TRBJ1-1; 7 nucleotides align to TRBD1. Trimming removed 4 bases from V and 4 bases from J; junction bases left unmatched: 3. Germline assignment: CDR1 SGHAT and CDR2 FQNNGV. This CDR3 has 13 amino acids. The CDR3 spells CASSSRGGTEAFF. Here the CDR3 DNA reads TGTGCCAGCAGCTCCAGGGGGGGCACTGAAGCTTTCTTT.